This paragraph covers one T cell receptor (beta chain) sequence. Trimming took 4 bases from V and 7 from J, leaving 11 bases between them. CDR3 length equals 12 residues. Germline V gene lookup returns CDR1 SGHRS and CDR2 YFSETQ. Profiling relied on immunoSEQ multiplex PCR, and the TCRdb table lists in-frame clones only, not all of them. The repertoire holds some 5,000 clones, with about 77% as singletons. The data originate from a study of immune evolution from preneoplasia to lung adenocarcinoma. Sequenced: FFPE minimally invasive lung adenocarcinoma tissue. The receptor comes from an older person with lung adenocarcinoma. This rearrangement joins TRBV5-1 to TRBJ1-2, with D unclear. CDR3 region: CASSRDMAGYTF. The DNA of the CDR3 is TGCGCCAGCAGCCGAGACATGGCTGGCTACACCTTC.